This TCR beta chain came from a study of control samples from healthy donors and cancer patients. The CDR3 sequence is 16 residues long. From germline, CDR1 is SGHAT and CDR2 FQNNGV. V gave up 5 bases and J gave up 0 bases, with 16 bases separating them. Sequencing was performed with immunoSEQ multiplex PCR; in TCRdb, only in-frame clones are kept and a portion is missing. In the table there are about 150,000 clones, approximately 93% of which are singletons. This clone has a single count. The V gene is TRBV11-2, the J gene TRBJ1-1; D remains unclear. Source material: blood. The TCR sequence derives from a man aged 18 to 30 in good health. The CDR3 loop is CASSLGGSGMNTEAFF. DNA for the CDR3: TGTGCCAGCAGCCTAGGCGGGTCGGGCATGAACACTGAAGCTTTCTTT.